The next 13 T cell receptor beta chains were all read from a single sample in a study of shared clonotypes between healthy human individuals (dated by TCRdb to the early 2020s). Library preparation employed the immunoSEQ multiplex PCR assay. TCRdb took this table from immuneACCESS and kept in-frame rearrangements with V and J called. Such tables lack part of the clones; where checked against another copy, unresolved V genes explain under half of the gap, and the rest is unexplained. The sample table holds around 1.6 million clones, of which 98% were seen once. The top ten clones comprise approximately 0.44% of the sample. Sequencing was done on a sample of naive CD4+ T cells sorted from blood. The cell subset or site label on this specimen signifies: CD45RA+ positively selected. The receptors come from a man aged 25 to 40 in good health.

CDR3 amino acids: CASSEWAGQGGNQPQHF. The DNA of the CDR3 is TGCGCCAGCAGTGAGTGGGCAGGCCAAGGGGGCAATCAGCCCCAGCATTTT. V gene TRBV10-2 combines with J gene TRBJ1-5, with D tentatively TRBD1 (5 bases). CDR3 length: 17 residues. V lost 1 base and J lost 2, with 15 bases in between. Germline V gene lookup returns CDR1 WSHSY and CDR2 SAAADI.

The rearrangement uses TRBV7-9 and TRBJ1-2; 9 bases line up with TRBD1. V trimming: 5 bases; J trimming: 7 bases; junction bases outside the gene matches: 8. Germline-derived CDR1 and CDR2 are SEHNR and FQNEAQ (reference sequence). CDR3 length: 14 residues. The CDR3 DNA follows: TGTGCCAGCAGCCGCACAGGGGGCCCCACTGGCTACACCTTC. This sequence encodes CASSRTGGPTGYTF.

This chain connects TRBV7-2 to TRBJ2-1; 7 nucleotides line up with TRBD2. Germline trimming cut 2 bases from V and 6 bases from J; bases unmatched to any gene: 10. The CDR3 loop spans 16 amino acids. CDR1 and CDR2 from the germline V gene are SGHTA and FQGNSA. CDR3 coding DNA: TGTGCCAGCAGCTTATACTTTGGACTAGTGATCAATGAGCAGTTCTTC. It specifies CASSLYFGLVINEQFF.

This CDR3 reads CASVAGTPSYEQYF. The CDR3 DNA reads TGTGCCAGTGTGGCCGGGACACCCTCCTACGAGCAGTACTTC. V is TRBV6-6 and J is TRBJ2-7, with a weak D call TRBD1 (6 bases). The CDR3 spans 14 residues. The V and J ends lost 9 bases and 0 bases respectively, with 15 bases between them. In germline, CDR1 is MNHNY, CDR2 SVGAGI (reference sequence).

In its sample, this clone was seen once. This chain links TRBV5-1 with TRBJ1-2; D is undetermined. The germline CDR1 and CDR2 sequences are SGHRS and YFSETQ. The CDR3 is made up of 12 amino acids. V was cut by 3 bases and J by 7 bases, with 10 bases left in between. The CDR3 nucleotides read TGCGCCAGCAGCTCTCGCGGGAGTGGCTACACCTTC. This sequence encodes CASSSRGSGYTF.

This rearrangement joins TRBV5-1 to TRBJ1-1; 8 bases line up with TRBD1. J lost 3 bases, V lost 0 bases, and 4 bases had no gene match. The CDR3 is 15 amino acids. The germline V gene encodes CDR1 SGHRS and CDR2 YFSETQ. Here the CDR3 DNA reads TGCGCCAGCAGCTTGGGTCAGGGGGCGGACACTGAAGCTTTCTTT. This gives the protein CASSLGQGADTEAFF.

The chain has TRBV7-3 and TRBJ2-7; 11 bases align to TRBD2. The trim removed 5 bases at V and 4 bases at J, leaving 7 bases unmatched. Germline V gives CDR1 SGHTA, CDR2 FQGTGA. The CDR3 is made up of 15 amino acids. The CDR3 region has the DNA TGTGCCAGCAGCCAGGGACTAGCGGAAATATACGAGCAGTACTTC. Protein: CASSQGLAEIYEQYF.

V usage is TRBV18 and J usage is TRBJ1-2, with TRBD1 matching over 9 bases. From germline, CDR1 is KGHSH and CDR2 LQKENI. Trimming took 2 bases from V and 0 from J; bases not matched to a gene: 4. The CDR3 contains 16 residues. The CDR3 here is CASSPKTGGPNYGYTF. CDR3 DNA sequence: TGTGCCAGCTCACCAAAGACAGGGGGGCCTAACTATGGCTACACCTTC. Together with reference TRBV18 and TRBJ1-2, the CDR3 gives the full variable domain: NAGVMQNPRHLVRRRGQEARLRCSPMKGHSHVYWYRQLPEEGLKFMVYLQKENIIDESGMPKERFSAEFPKEGPSILRIQQVVRGDSAAYFCASSPKTGGPNYGYTFGSGTRLTVV.

CDR3 protein: CAWSVLFRGGGGYTF. CDR3 sequence (DNA): TGTGCCTGGAGTGTACTGTTCCGGGGAGGGGGTGGCTACACCTTC. V and J are TRBV30 and TRBJ1-2, with a possible D match to TRBD1 (6 bases). From germline, CDR1 is GTSNPN and CDR2 SVGIG (reference sequence). V lost 0 bases and J 7 bases, leaving 18 bases between the germline ends. This CDR3 has 15 residues.

This chain joins TRBV9 and TRBJ2-3; D is perhaps TRBD1 (5 bases). Trimming took off 4 bases at V and 2 bases at J, with 17 bases between the two ends. Germline loops: CDR1 SGDLS, CDR2 YYNGEE. The length of the CDR3 is 16 residues. CDR3 region: CASSPRVQLNTDTQYF. The CDR3 DNA follows: TGTGCCAGCAGCCCCAGGGTCCAACTCAACACAGATACGCAGTATTTT.

This clone was seen only once. The CDR3 reads CASSPVTSALSYEQYF. The CDR3 coding sequence is TGTGCCAGCAGTCCCGTAACTAGCGCCTTATCCTACGAGCAGTACTTC. V and J are TRBV6-6 and TRBJ2-7; 7 bases are shared with TRBD2. Germline CDR1 MNHNY, CDR2 SVGAGI (reference sequence). The V and J ends lost 5 bases and 1 base, in that order; junction bases with no gene match: 11. The CDR3 is 16 residues long.

The chain employs TRBV10-3 and TRBJ2-2, with 10 bases aligning to TRBD2. The length of the CDR3 is 15 residues. Germline CDR1 and CDR2: ENHRY and SYGVKD. Trimming removed 6 bases from V and 7 bases from J; junction bases left unmatched: 8. CDR3 coding DNA: TGTGCCATCAGCCAGCTAGCGGGAGAGGGCGGGGAGCTGTTTTTT. Its protein is CAISQLAGEGGELFF.

The CDR3 region is CASSYSGRGHYEQYF. CDR3 sequence (DNA): TGTGCCAGCAGTTACTCGGGGAGGGGCCACTACGAGCAGTACTTC. The chain uses TRBV6-6 and TRBJ2-7, with TRBD2 matching 7 bases. The germline V gene has CDR1 MNHNY and CDR2 SVGAGI (reference sequence). This CDR3 comprises 15 residues. J lost 3 bases, V lost 0 bases, and 5 bases had no gene match.